This T cell receptor beta chain stems from a study of T cells in Graves' hyperthyroidism and ophthalmopathy. This clonotype was observed many times. TCR beta CDR3 regions were amplified from RNA. HTBI primers were the set used in a first-round RT-PCR of the TCR CDR3. TCRdb re-called the multiplex PCR reads through MiXCR, storing one row per CDR3 protein. The table has roughly 100,000 distinct CDR3 sequences, 35% to 45% seen once. Germline V CDR1 and CDR2: MDHEN, SYDVKM. The CDR3 contains 11 residues. Trimming cost V 4 bases and J 12 bases, with 12 bases left between them. This chain uses TRBV28 with TRBJ1-2, with no clear D. The receptor comes from a woman in her thirties with Graves' hyperthyroidism. Sequenced sample: peripheral blood or thyroid tissue (not recorded which). The CDR3 coding sequence is TGTGCCAGCAGTTACGGATCGGCAAACACCTTC. This codes for CASSYGSANTF.